This T cell receptor (beta chain) emerged from a study of shared clonotypes between healthy human individuals. Naive CD8 cells lacked CD45RO and underwent positive selection for CCR7, leaving out terminally differentiated effector memory CD45RA+ cells. Every contributor of samples was a Caucasian grown-up residing in Nashville, Tennessee. The data were produced by immunoSEQ multiplex PCR, yet TCRdb's version contains in-frame clones alone and is incomplete. The sample contains approximately 2,000,000 clones, roughly 95% of which appear only once. V lost 3 bases and J lost 3; bases outside the gene matches: 4. The germline CDR1 and CDR2 sequences are SNHLY and FYNNEI. The CDR3 spans 15 residues.

The specimen was naive CD8+ T cells from PBMCs. The chain links TRBV2 to TRBJ1-1, with 10 nucleotides matching TRBD1. The origin of this receptor is a man aged 18 to 35 in good health. Some clones in this sample may be carry-over from other donors' samples. CDR3 bases: TGTGCCAGCAGTGATCCCGGGACAGGGGACACTGAAGCTTTCTTT. It codes for CASSDPGTGDTEAFF.